The subject of this entry is one TCR beta chain. At least ten counts were recorded for this clonotype. Which antigen it targets is not known. Base quality data are lacking; no much larger clone is found one base away. The instrument was an Illumina HiSeq 2500. Quantitative 5'-RACE with molecular barcodes was the method used to prepare the TCR beta libraries. As for how the authors treated the data: A new computational method based on a probabilistic model of VDJ rearrangement was used to identify disease-linked TCR variants. TCRdb reanalyzed the raw reads on its own, using fastp at Q25 for trimming and MiXCR for clone calling, and kept in-frame beta chains. All rows with the same CDR3 protein become a single entry with the most common DNA and genes. The V and J calls reflect TCRdb's pipeline rather than the authors' work. Counted in this sample were 450,000 to 550,000 distinct CDR3 sequences; roughly 5.2% of them appeared once. The ten biggest clones cover under 4.5% of the sample.

The CDR3, from cysteine to phenylalanine, totals 14 residues. Solely the CDR3 DNA is kept, with 42 bases framed from the first base. V and J lose 5 bases and 5 bases, and a span of 15 bases separates them. For CDR1 and CDR2, the germline V gene lists SGHTA and FQGNSA. These data come from a study of CD8 T cells in ankylosing spondylitis (dated by TCRdb to 2015 to 2018). Context from the whole study: The study profiled T cell receptor beta repertoires in healthy donors and ankylosing spondylitis patients to find disease-linked TCR variants. The full study cohort comprised about 23 ankylosing spondylitis patients and about a hundred healthy donors. Peripheral blood samples were taken, and synovial fluid was additionally collected from ankylosing spondylitis patients.

What the study reported, not specific to this receptor: A CD8+ phenotype was shown by the disease-linked clones, which were found at relatively low frequencies in peripheral blood. According to the report, matched synovial fluid samples from ankylosing spondylitis patients were significantly enriched for the disease-linked clones. A TCR beta motif of eight highly homologous amino acid variants appeared characteristic of blood from ankylosing spondylitis patients. Some motif variants had previously been reported in the synovial fluid and blood of reactive arthritis patients, which suggests shared mechanisms of disease initiation.

The chain is assembled from TRBV7-2 and TRBJ1-1, with a weak D call of TRBD1 (5 bases match). Sequencing was carried out using blood, either unsorted or a sorted T cell fraction (not recorded which). This receptor was identified in a male donor with ankylosing spondylitis. The encoded CDR3 is CASSGGGGLTEAFF. The DNA reads as follows: TGTGCCAGCAGCGGGGGTGGGGGTTTAACTGAAGCTTTCTTT.